One and the same sample provided the 29 T cell receptor beta chains below, sequenced in a study of response to subunit inactivated influenza vaccine. MiXCR was run by TCRdb on the RT-PCR reads, yielding one entry per CDR3 protein. The sample has about 520,000 distinct CDR3 sequences, approximately 9.9% seen once. The specimen was PBMCs from blood, collected 45 days after vaccination. The source is a man aged 50-59 years who received an inactivated influenza vaccine.

This clonotype has ten or more counts. The V gene is TRBV12-3 or TRBV12-4, the J gene TRBJ2-1, with TRBD2 matching 11 bases. The CDR3 contains 18 residues. The ends lost 7 bases at V and 0 bases at J; junction bases unmatched: 11. In DNA form, the CDR3 reads TGTGCCAGCACCCAACTAGCGGGAGTTACGAGCTCCTACAATGAGCAGTTCTTC. Translating gives CASTQLAGVTSSYNEQFF.

This clonotype appeared many times. The chain recombines TRBV29-1 with TRBJ1-1, with D tentatively TRBD1 (6 bases). With 6 bases removed from V and 4 bases from J, the gap between germline ends came to 27 bases. The length of the CDR3 is 17 residues. Germline CDR1 reads SQVTM; CDR2 reads ANQGSEA. CDR3 nucleotide sequence: TGCAGCGTACATAACGACAGGCCCAGTCAATCGGCCACTGAAGCTTTCTTT. Protein: CSVHNDRPSQSATEAFF. The full variable domain, in which reference TRBV29-1 and TRBJ1-1 provide the parts outside the CDR3, is SAVISQKPSRDICQRGTSLTIQCQVDSQVTMMFWYRQQPGQSLTLIATANQGSEATYESGFVIDKFPISRPNLTFSTLTVSNMSPEDSSIYLCSVHNDRPSQSATEAFFGQGTRLTVV.

The chain has TRBV5-5 and TRBJ2-7, with unresolved D. V lost 2 bases, J lost 0 bases, and 9 bases lay in between. The germline V gene has CDR1 SGHKS and CDR2 YYEKEE (reference sequence). This CDR3 is 14 amino acids long. CDR3 region: CASSFMEASYEQYF. For the CDR3, the DNA is TGTGCCAGCAGCTTTATGGAAGCCTCCTACGAGCAGTACTTC.

The chain couples TRBV29-1 to TRBJ2-5; no definite D call. The CDR3 is 11 amino acids. Germline V gene sequence: CDR1 SQVTM, CDR2 ANQGSEA. Trimming cost V 4 bases and J 3 bases, with 6 bases left between them. The CDR3 protein is CSVGPKETQYF. The CDR3 nucleotides read TGCAGCGTTGGTCCGAAAGAGACCCAGTACTTC.

This clonotype has only a few counts. This sequence joins TRBV7-8 and TRBJ1-1; D is perhaps TRBD1 (5 bases). Germline V gene lookup returns CDR1 SGHVS and CDR2 FQNEAQ. Trimming removed 1 base at V and 5 bases at J, with 14 bases between. CDR3 length: 15 residues. The DNA of the CDR3 is TGTGCCAGCAGCTTAGATGGGGGTTATGGAACTGAAGCTTTCTTT. Protein: CASSLDGGYGTEAFF.

This clonotype was counted between two and nine times. As DNA, the CDR3 is TGCAGTGCTAAGACAGGGGGCATCGACGAGCAGTACTTC. Amino acids: CSAKTGGIDEQYF. V usage is TRBV20-1 and J usage is TRBJ2-7, with 10 bases matching TRBD1. The CDR3 consists of 13 residues. Germline V lookup: CDR1 DFQATT, CDR2 SNEGSKA (reference sequence). V lost 4 bases to trimming and J lost 5 bases; unmatched junction nucleotides: 5.

This clonotype was found many times. CDR3 sequence reads: CASSLTGGMRAFF. CDR3 DNA sequence: TGTGCCAGCAGCCTAACGGGAGGTATGCGGGCTTTCTTT. The J gene is TRBJ1-1, the V gene TRBV12-3 or TRBV12-4; unclear D gene. The CDR3 is made up of 13 amino acids. Trimming shortened V by 6 bases and J by 11 bases, and 19 bases separated the two germline ends.

This clonotype was recorded once. The gene calls are TRBV7-2 and TRBJ1-6; D gene unclear. CDR1 and CDR2 from the germline V gene are SGHTA and FQGNSA. The length of the CDR3 is 15 residues. The V and J ends lost 5 bases and 0 bases respectively, with 8 bases between them. CDR3 nucleotide sequence: TGTGCCAGCAGCCCACTGAGCTCCTATAATTCACCCCTCCACTTT. Protein: CASSPLSSYNSPLHF.

The rearrangement links TRBV4-3 to TRBJ2-7; 8 bases map to TRBD2. Germline assignment: CDR1 LGHNA and CDR2 YSLEER. Germline trimming cut 2 bases from V and 6 bases from J; bases unmatched to any gene: 6. This CDR3 is 14 amino acids long. CDR3 amino acids: CASSQRSGGFEQYF. The CDR3 DNA reads TGCGCCAGCAGCCAAAGATCGGGAGGGTTCGAGCAGTACTTC.

The chain is built from TRBV12-3 or TRBV12-4 and TRBJ1-4; D remains ambiguous. The germline V and J ends were trimmed by 4 bases and 8 bases, with 17 bases remaining between them. The CDR3 consists of 15 residues. CDR3 residues: CASSSAGRRMEKLFF. The CDR3 bases are TGTGCCAGCAGTTCCGCCGGGCGAAGGATGGAAAAACTGTTTTTT.

This clonotype was detected only once. V is TRBV7-6 and J is TRBJ2-1, with D perhaps TRBD1 (6 bases). The CDR3 sequence is 14 residues long. V was pared by 5 bases and J by 7 bases, with 15 bases between. Germline values: CDR1 SGHVS, CDR2 FNYEAQ. The CDR3 nucleotides read TGTGCCAGCAGCCCTGGGACATGGGAGAATGAGCAGTTCTTC. Encoded protein: CASSPGTWENEQFF.

Remarks on this clonotype: Likely a read error: the CDR3 ends without its conserved phenylalanine or tryptophan. J is TRBJ1-6 and V is TRBV30; D gene ambiguous. Trimming removed 4 bases at V and 4 bases at J, with 5 bases between. Germline V CDR1 and CDR2: GTSNPN, SVGIG (reference sequence). This CDR3 is built from 12 residues. CDR3 residues: CAWTRYNSPLHL. The CDR3 region has the DNA TGTGCCTGGACACGGTATAATTCACCCCTCCACCTT.

This clonotype was counted at least ten times. J is TRBJ2-3 and V is TRBV12-3 or TRBV12-4; D remains unclear. V gave up 3 bases and J gave up 4 bases, with 11 bases separating them. CDR3 length: 14 residues. The CDR3 coding sequence is TGTGCCAGCAGTTTGGGTGTGGGCTCAGATACGCAGTATTTT. Amino acids: CASSLGVGSDTQYF.

This clonotype was observed at least ten times. The DNA of the CDR3 is TGTGCCAGCAGTAGCACCCCGGGACAGGGGAGCTACGAGCAGTACTTC. Its translation: CASSSTPGQGSYEQYF. V usage is TRBV12-3 or TRBV12-4 and J usage is TRBJ2-7; 10 bases line up with TRBD1. This CDR3 has 16 residues. V gave up 5 bases and J gave up 3 bases; unmatched junction bases: 10.

The V and J genes are TRBV5-4 and TRBJ2-7; 10 bases agree with TRBD2. Trimming at V came to 2 bases and at J to 10 bases, leaving 9 bases not matched to a gene. Germline lookup yields CDR1 SGHNT and CDR2 YYREEE (reference sequence). The CDR3 is made up of 14 amino acids. The CDR3 DNA is TGTGCCAGCAGCTTATCAAGCGGGGGGGGAAGACAGTACTTC. It is translated as CASSLSSGGGRQYF.

The chain couples TRBV19 to TRBJ1-3; D may be TRBD1 (5 bases). The CDR3 covers 15 residues. With 3 bases removed from V and 2 bases from J, the gap between germline ends came to 11 bases. CDR1 and CDR2 (germline): LNHDA, SQIVND (reference sequence). The DNA of the CDR3 is TGTGCCAGTAGTATCGGAAGGGGCACTGGAAACACCATATATTTT. Its translation: CASSIGRGTGNTIYF.

The rearrangement uses TRBV7-8 and TRBJ2-5; possibly TRBD2 for D (5 bases). The CDR3 has 13 residues. V lost 4 bases and J 12 bases, leaving 18 bases between the germline ends. Germline assignment: CDR1 SGHVS and CDR2 FQNEAQ. The CDR3 reads CASSSGLGDPEYF. The CDR3 bases are TGTGCCAGCAGCTCCGGGCTGGGAGACCCGGAGTACTTC. The full variable domain, rest sourced from reference TRBV7-8 and TRBJ2-5, is GAGVSQSPRYKVAKRGQDVALRCDPISGHVSLFWYQQALGQGPEFLTYFQNEAQLDKSGLPSDRFFAERPEGSVSTLKIQRTQQEDSAVYLCASSSGLGDPEYFGPGTRLLVL.

This clonotype has ten or more counts. The chain joins TRBV5-6 to TRBJ2-1, with TRBD1 matching 9 bases. CDR3 length: 16 amino acids. Germline V gene sequence: CDR1 SGHDT, CDR2 YYEEEE. After removal of 4 bases from V and 1 base from J, the junction contained 6 bases not matched to a gene. The DNA of the CDR3 is TGTGCCAGCAGCATTGACAGGGGGAGTTCCTACAATGAGCAGTTCTTC. It is translated as CASSIDRGSSYNEQFF.

The V call is TRBV6-2 or TRBV6-3, the J call TRBJ2-1; possibly TRBD2 for D (5 bases). Between the trimmed V and J ends, which lost 5 bases and 3 bases, there was a span of 17 bases. CDR3 size: 16 residues. Germline V CDR1 and CDR2: MNHEY, SVGEGT. DNA for the CDR3: TGTGCCAGCAGTCAGCGGCTGGCTACACGCTACAATGAGCAGTTCTTC. It codes for CASSQRLATRYNEQFF.

The DNA for the CDR3 is TGCAGTGCTAGAGATCGTAGACTAGCGGGAGCGGGGGAGCAGTACTTC. This sequence encodes CSARDRRLAGAGEQYF. This chain joins TRBV20-1 and TRBJ2-7; 12 positions agree with TRBD2. Trimming at V came to 0 bases and at J to 7 bases, leaving 10 bases not matched to a gene. The V gene's germline CDR1 is DFQATT and CDR2 SNEGSKA (reference sequence). The CDR3 is 16 residues long.

This chain uses TRBV6-5 with TRBJ2-7; TRBD2 matches 12 bases. V shed 4 bases, J shed 6 bases, and the junction held 4 bases outside the gene matches. Looked up from germline, CDR1 is MNHEY and CDR2 is SVGAGI. This CDR3 is built from 14 residues. DNA of the CDR3: TGTGCCAGCAGTTTTACTAGCGGGAGGACCGAGCAGTACTTC. Amino acid sequence: CASSFTSGRTEQYF.

This clonotype has just a few counts. The V call is TRBV5-1, the J call TRBJ1-5; 7 bases map to TRBD1. This CDR3 comprises 17 residues. Germline CDR1 and CDR2: SGHRS and YFSETQ. The J segment lost 2 bases and the V segment lost 2 bases, leaving 10 bases of the junction unmatched. Written as DNA, the CDR3 is TGCGCCAGCAGCTTAGACCAAGTTGGACAGGGCAATCAGCCCCAGCATTTT. This sequence encodes CASSLDQVGQGNQPQHF.

This clonotype was picked up a small number of times. The rearrangement links TRBV29-1 to TRBJ1-1, with D hard to call. This CDR3 is 14 amino acids long. The ends were cut back, 2 bases at V and 8 bases at J, with 18 bases in the middle. Germline CDR1 is SQVTM and CDR2 is ANQGSEA. CDR3 coding DNA: TGCAGCGTTGAACCACACTGGACGGACCGAGAAGCTTTCTTT. Translated: CSVEPHWTDREAFF.

This sequence joins TRBV7-2 and TRBJ2-3; D is perhaps TRBD1 (5 bases). The CDR3 contains 15 residues. Germline V gene sequence: CDR1 SGHTA, CDR2 FQGNSA. Trimming stripped 3 bases from V and 1 base from J, with 11 bases between. The CDR3 bases are TGTGCCAGCAGCTTCGCAGGGTTAGGCACAGATACGCAGTATTTT. Protein: CASSFAGLGTDTQYF.

This clonotype was picked up many times. The chain uses TRBV20-1 and TRBJ1-1, with unresolved D. The V gene's germline CDR1 is DFQATT and CDR2 SNEGSKA (reference sequence). The CDR3 runs 16 residues. The V end lost 1 base, the J end lost 1 base, and 16 bases lay between the germline ends. The CDR3 DNA is TGCAGTGCTAGAGTTCCGGGCTTGTCAAGGAACACTGAAGCTTTCTTT. It specifies CSARVPGLSRNTEAFF.

This clonotype was seen repeatedly, ten times or more. The chain couples TRBV15 to TRBJ2-1; D may be TRBD2 (5 bases). CDR1 is LNHNV, CDR2 YYDKDF, per germline (reference sequence). This CDR3 is 12 amino acids long. Trimming shortened V by 3 bases and J by 7 bases, and 7 bases separated the two germline ends. The CDR3 DNA follows: TGTGCCACCAGCAGCCCGGGGAATGAGCAGTTCTTC. Protein sequence: CATSSPGNEQFF. Combining the CDR3 with reference TRBV15 and TRBJ2-1 gives the whole variable domain DAMVIQNPRYQVTQFGKPVTLSCSQTLNHNVMYWYQQKSSQAPKLLFHYYDKDFNNEADTPDNFQSRRPNTSFCFLDIRSPGLGDTAMYLCATSSPGNEQFFGPGTRLTVL.

This clonotype appeared many times. The genes are TRBV29-1 and TRBJ2-3, with 9 positions matching TRBD2. Trimming removed 4 bases from V and 5 bases from J; junction bases left unmatched: 7. Germline V lookup: CDR1 SQVTM, CDR2 ANQGSEA. There are 14 residues in the CDR3. CDR3 DNA: TGCAGCGTTGGCCTAGCGGGATTGTTAGATACGCAGTATTTT. This codes for CSVGLAGLLDTQYF.

The chain links TRBV12-3 or TRBV12-4 to TRBJ2-1, with 7 bases lining up with TRBD1. J lost 14 bases, V lost 2 bases, and 12 bases had no gene match. The CDR3 runs to 14 residues. CDR3 residues: CASSLREAGGVKFF. The CDR3 coding sequence is TGTGCCAGCAGTTTACGGGAAGCAGGGGGAGTTAAGTTCTTC.

This clonotype was observed a handful of times. This chain joins TRBV5-1 and TRBJ2-7; TRBD2 matches at 7 bases. The V gene end was trimmed by 4 bases and the J gene end by 3 bases; junction bases not matched to a gene: 13. Germline CDR1 and CDR2: SGHRS and YFSETQ. The CDR3 loop spans 16 amino acids. The CDR3 bases are TGCGCCAGCAGCCCGGGGATGCTAGCGGAATTCTACGAGCAGTACTTC. Translation gives CASSPGMLAEFYEQYF.